Detailed here is one T cell receptor beta chain. What it binds is not known. This specimen comes from a study of radiation and T cells in renal cell carcinoma. General study points: Without pretreatment biopsies, baseline tumor clonotype presence was undetermined.

Profiling relied on immunoSEQ multiplex PCR, and the TCRdb table lists in-frame clones only, not all of them. The repertoire holds just over 95,000 clones, with more than 65% as singletons. V shed 9 bases, J shed 2 bases, and the junction held 13 bases outside the gene matches. The CDR3 is 15 amino acids. From germline, CDR1 is MDHEN and CDR2 SYDVKM. Time point of the sample: blood 4 weeks post-SBRT, at nephrectomy. The treatment is: 15 Gy SBRT to primary tumor, nephrectomy 4 weeks later. Nephrectomy followed 15 Gy stereotactic body radiation by 4 weeks. The patient's renal cell carcinoma had clear cell pathology.

The sample in question was blood, obtained from a patient whose treatment included radiotherapy and nephrectomy. This clonotype was sampled from a man aged 55 to 70 with renal cell carcinoma. This chain connects TRBV28 to TRBJ2-7, with TRBD2 identical over 7 bases. The CDR3 DNA sequence: TGTGCCAGTAATTTAGGGACTAACGGACCCTACGAGCAGTACTTC. Protein sequence: CASNLGTNGPYEQYF.